The clone carrying this T cell receptor (beta chain) was seen ten or more times. Its cognate antigen is unknown. It was considered stable Graves' hyperthyroidism when ophthalmopathy did not progress within 18 months. The authors took PBMCs from over 8.5 ml fresh peripheral blood. Amplified TCR beta CDR3 regions came from RNA transcripts. The TCR CDR3 was amplified in a first-round RT-PCR using the HTBI primer set. Using its own MiXCR run on the multiplex PCR reads, TCRdb lists one record per CDR3 protein. The data contain 300,000 to 400,000 distinct CDR3 sequences, 21% of them singletons. This entry is derived from a study of T cells in Graves' hyperthyroidism and ophthalmopathy. The study, taken as a whole, reports: Ophthalmopathy, which appeared later, was predicted by the model a median approximately 6.7 months before onset. Blood shared most expanded thyroid clonotypes above 0.001.

Sequenced sample: blood. The sequence was collected from a woman in her 50s with Graves' hyperthyroidism.

This CDR3 is CASSDMTGNQPQHF. CDR3 nucleotide sequence: TGTGCCAGCAGTGACATGACAGGGAATCAGCCCCAGCATTTT. This chain joins TRBV6-1 and TRBJ1-5, with 7 bases lining up with TRBD1. The CDR3 runs 14 residues. Germline V gives CDR1 MNHNS, CDR2 SASEGT. The V segment lost 3 bases and the J segment 4 bases; nucleotides outside the gene matches: 3.